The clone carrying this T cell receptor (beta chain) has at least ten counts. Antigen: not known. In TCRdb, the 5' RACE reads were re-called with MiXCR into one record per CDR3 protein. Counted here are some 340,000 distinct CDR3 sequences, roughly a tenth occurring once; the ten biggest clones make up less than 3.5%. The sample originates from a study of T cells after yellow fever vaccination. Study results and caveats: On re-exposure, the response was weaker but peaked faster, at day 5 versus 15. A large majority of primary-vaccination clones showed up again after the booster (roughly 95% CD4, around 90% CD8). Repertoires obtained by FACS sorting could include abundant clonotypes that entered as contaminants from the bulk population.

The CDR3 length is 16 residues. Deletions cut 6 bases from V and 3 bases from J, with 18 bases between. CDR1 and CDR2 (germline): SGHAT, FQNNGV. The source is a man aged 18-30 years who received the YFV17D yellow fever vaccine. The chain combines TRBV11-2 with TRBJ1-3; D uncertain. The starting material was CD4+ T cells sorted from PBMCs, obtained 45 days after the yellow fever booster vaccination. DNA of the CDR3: TGTGCCAGCAGACCGTGGAACCGCCGTGATGGAAACACCATATATTTT. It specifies CASRPWNRRDGNTIYF.